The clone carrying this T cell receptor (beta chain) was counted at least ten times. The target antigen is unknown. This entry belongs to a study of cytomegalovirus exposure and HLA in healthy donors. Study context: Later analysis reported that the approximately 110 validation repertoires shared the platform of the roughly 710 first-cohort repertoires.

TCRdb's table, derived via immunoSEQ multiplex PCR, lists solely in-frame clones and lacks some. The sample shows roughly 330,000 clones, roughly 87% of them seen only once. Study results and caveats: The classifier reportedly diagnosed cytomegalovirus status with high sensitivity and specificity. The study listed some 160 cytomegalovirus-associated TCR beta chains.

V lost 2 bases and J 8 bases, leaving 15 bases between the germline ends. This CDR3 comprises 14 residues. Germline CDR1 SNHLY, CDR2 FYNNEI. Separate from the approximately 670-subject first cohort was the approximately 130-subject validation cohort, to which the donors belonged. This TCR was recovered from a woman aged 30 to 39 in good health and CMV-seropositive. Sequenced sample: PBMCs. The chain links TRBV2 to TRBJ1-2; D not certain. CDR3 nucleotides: TGTGCCAGCAGTGAATTTTTGGGATCTGGAGGCTACACCTTC. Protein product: CASSEFLGSGGYTF.